This T cell receptor beta chain was identified during a study of lymphopenia after photon versus proton radiotherapy. The data were produced by immunoSEQ multiplex PCR, yet TCRdb's version contains in-frame clones alone and is incomplete. Of 55,000 to 75,000 clones detected, roughly 88% appear once; the ten largest clones hold approximately 2.9%. CDR1 is MGHRA and CDR2 is YSYEKL in the germline V gene. The V segment lost 4 bases and the J segment 7 bases; nucleotides outside the gene matches: 9. This CDR3 has 15 residues. Findings and caveats of the study: In patients who died, overall survival fell as post-nadir TCR diversity dropped more.

About this clone itself: Antigen unknown.

The sequence was obtained from a woman in her seventies with pancreatic cancer. Sequenced here: peripheral blood, sampled from a patient treated with photon-based radiotherapy. V is TRBV4-1 and J is TRBJ2-1; TRBD2 agrees at 8 bases. CDR3 in DNA: TGCGCCAGCAGCCCCCCCCGGGGGGGAACTAATGAGCAGTTCTTC. Translation gives CASSPPRGGTNEQFF.